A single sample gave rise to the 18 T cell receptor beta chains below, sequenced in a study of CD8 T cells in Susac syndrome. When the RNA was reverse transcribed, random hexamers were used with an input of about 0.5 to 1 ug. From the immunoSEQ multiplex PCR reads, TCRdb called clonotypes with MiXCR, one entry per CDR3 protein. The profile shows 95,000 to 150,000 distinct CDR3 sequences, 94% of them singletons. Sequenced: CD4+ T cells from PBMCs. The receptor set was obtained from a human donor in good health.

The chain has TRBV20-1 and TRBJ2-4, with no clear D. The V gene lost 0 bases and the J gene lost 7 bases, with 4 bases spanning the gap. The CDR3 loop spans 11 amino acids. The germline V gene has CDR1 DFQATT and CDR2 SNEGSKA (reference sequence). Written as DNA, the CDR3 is TGCAGTGCTAGAGACGGGAACATTCAGTACTTC. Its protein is CSARDGNIQYF.

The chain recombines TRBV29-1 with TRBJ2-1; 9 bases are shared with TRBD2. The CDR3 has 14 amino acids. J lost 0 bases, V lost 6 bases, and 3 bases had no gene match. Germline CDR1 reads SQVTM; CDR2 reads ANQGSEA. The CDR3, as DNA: TGCAGCGTCGTTAGCGGGAGCTCCTACAATGAGCAGTTCTTC. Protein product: CSVVSGSSYNEQFF.

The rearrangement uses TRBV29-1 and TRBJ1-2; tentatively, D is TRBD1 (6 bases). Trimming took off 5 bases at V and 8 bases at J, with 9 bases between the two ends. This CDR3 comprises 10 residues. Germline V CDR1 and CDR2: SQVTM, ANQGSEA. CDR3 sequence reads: CSVRQEGYTF. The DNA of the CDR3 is TGCAGCGTTCGACAGGAAGGCTACACCTTC.

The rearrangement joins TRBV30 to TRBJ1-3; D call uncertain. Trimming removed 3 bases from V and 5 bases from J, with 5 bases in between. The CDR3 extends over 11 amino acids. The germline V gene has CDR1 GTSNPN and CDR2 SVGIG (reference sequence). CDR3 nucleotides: TGTGCCTGGAGCTACAGAAACACCATATATTTT. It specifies CAWSYRNTIYF.

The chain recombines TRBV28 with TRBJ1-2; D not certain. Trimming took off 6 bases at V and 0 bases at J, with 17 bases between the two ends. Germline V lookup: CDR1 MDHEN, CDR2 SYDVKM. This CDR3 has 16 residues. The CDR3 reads CASSTPRRISNYGYTF. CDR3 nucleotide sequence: TGTGCCAGCAGCACCCCCCGGCGGATCTCTAACTATGGCTACACCTTC.

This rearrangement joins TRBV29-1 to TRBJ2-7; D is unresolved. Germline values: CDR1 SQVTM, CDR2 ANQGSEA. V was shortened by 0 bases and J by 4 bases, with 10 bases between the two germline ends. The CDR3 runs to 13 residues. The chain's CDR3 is CSVEDLTTYEQYF. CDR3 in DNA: TGCAGCGTTGAAGATCTTACCACGTACGAGCAGTACTTC.

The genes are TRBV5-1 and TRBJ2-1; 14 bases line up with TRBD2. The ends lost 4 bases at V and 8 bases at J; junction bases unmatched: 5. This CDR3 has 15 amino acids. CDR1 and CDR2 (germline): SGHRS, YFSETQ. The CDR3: CASSLTSGRAYEQFF. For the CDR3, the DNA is TGCGCCAGCAGCCTGACTAGCGGGAGGGCCTATGAGCAGTTCTTC.

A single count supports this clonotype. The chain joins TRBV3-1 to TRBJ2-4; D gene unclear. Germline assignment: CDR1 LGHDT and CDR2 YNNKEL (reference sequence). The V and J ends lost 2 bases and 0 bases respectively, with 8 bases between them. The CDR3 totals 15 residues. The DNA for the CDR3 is TGTGCCAGCAGCCAAATTACTCTAGCCAAAAACATTCAGTACTTC. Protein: CASSQITLAKNIQYF.

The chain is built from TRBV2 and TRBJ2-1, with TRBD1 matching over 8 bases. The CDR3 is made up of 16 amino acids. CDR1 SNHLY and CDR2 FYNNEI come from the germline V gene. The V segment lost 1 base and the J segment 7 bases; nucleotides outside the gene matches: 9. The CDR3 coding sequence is TGTGCCAGCAGTGAAGTGGGACAGGTTTTTGGGAATGAGCAGTTCTTC. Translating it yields CASSEVGQVFGNEQFF. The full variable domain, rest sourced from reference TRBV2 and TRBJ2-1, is EPEVTQTPSHQVTQMGQEVILRCVPISNHLYFYWYRQILGQKVEFLVSFYNNEISEKSEIFDDQFSVERPDGSNFTLKIRSTKLEDSAMYFCASSEVGQVFGNEQFFGPGTRLTVL.

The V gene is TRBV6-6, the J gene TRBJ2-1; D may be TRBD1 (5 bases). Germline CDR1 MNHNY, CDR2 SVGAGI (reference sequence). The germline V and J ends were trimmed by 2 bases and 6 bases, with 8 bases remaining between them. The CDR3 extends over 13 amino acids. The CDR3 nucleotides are TGTGCCAGCAGTTACCTGACAGTCAATGAGCAGTTCTTC. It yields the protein CASSYLTVNEQFF.

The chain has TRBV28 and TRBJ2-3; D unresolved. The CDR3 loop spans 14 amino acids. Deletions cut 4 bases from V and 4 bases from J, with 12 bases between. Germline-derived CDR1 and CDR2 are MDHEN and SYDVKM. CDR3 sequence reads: CASSSVRTADTQYF. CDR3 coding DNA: TGTGCCAGCAGTTCCGTACGGACGGCAGATACGCAGTATTTT.

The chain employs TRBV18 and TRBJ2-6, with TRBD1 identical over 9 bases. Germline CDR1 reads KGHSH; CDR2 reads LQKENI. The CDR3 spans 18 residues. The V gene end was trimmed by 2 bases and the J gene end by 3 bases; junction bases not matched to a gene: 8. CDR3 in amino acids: CASSPSRDRVGGANVLTF. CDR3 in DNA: TGTGCCAGCTCACCATCCCGGGACAGGGTTGGTGGGGCCAACGTCCTGACTTTC. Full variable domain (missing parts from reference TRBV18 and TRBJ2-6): NAGVMQNPRHLVRRRGQEARLRCSPMKGHSHVYWYRQLPEEGLKFMVYLQKENIIDESGMPKERFSAEFPKEGPSILRIQQVVRGDSAAYFCASSPSRDRVGGANVLTFGAGSRLTVL.

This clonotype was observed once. In nucleotides, the CDR3 is TGTGCCACCACCGGGAGGACAGGAGAAAACATTCAGTACTTC. It yields the protein CATTGRTGENIQYF. V gene TRBV25-1 combines with J gene TRBJ2-4; D could derive from TRBD1 or TRBD2 (7 bases each). This CDR3 comprises 14 residues. Germline CDR1 is MGHDK and CDR2 is SYGVNS. The V and J ends lost 10 bases and 5 bases respectively, with 18 bases between them.

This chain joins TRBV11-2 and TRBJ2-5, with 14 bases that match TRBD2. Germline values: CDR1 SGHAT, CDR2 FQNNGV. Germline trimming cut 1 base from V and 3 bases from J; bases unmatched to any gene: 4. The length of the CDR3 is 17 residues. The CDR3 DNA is TGTGCCAGCAGCTTAGGAGGGACTAGCGGGAGAAAAGAGACCCAGTACTTC. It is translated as CASSLGGTSGRKETQYF.

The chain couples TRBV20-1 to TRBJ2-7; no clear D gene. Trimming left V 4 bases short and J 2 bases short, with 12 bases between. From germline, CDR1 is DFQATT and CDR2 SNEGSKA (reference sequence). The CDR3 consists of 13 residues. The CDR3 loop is CSATRTETYEQYF. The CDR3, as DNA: TGCAGTGCTACGCGGACGGAAACCTACGAGCAGTACTTC.

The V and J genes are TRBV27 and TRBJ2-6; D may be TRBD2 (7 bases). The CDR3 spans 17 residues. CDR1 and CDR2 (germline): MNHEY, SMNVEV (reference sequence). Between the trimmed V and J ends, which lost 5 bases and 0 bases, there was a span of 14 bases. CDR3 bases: TGTGCCAGCAGTCCCAAGGGGGGGTTCTCTGGGGCCAACGTCCTGACTTTC. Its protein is CASSPKGGFSGANVLTF.

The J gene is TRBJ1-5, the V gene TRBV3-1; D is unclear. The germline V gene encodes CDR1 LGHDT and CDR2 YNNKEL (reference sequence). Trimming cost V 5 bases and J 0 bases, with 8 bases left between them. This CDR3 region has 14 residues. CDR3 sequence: CASSAQDSNQPQHF. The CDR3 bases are TGTGCCAGCAGCGCTCAAGATAGCAATCAGCCCCAGCATTTT.

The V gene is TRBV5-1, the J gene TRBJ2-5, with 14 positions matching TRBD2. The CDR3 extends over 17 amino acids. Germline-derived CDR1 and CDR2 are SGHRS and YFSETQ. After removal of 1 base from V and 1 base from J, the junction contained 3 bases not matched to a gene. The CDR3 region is CASSLRLAGGVQETQYF. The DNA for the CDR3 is TGCGCCAGCAGCTTGCGACTAGCGGGAGGGGTCCAAGAGACCCAGTACTTC.